This T cell receptor (beta chain) is drawn from a study of T cell clones after liver transplantation. Study-wide points: Donor-reactive sequences fell more than third party-reactive ones, suggesting partial deletion.

The CDR3 is made up of 15 amino acids. The V gene's germline CDR1 is LGHNA and CDR2 YSLEER. V lost 0 bases, J lost 2 bases, and 10 bases lay in between. Here immunoSEQ multiplex PCR was the method, and the copy in TCRdb shows in-frame clones only, minus some. The repertoire holds roughly 120,000 clones, with around nine tenths as singletons. As regards this clone: The target antigen is unknown.

The receptor's source is a human patient who received a liver transplant. The graft donor may have given rise to some T cells. Specimen: CD4+ T cells from blood, collected 12 months after liver transplant. The J gene is TRBJ1-2, the V gene TRBV4-3; a weak D match, TRBD1 (6 bases). The CDR3 coding sequence is TGCGCCAGCAGCCAAGATCAACAGGGCAACTATGGCTACACCTTC. Its translation is CASSQDQQGNYGYTF.